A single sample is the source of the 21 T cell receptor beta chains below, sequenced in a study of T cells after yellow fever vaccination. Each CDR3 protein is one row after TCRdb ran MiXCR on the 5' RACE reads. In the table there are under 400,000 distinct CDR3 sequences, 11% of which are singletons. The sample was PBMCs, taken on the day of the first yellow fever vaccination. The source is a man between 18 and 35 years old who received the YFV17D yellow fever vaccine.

The CDR3 DNA follows: TGTGCTAGTGGTTTACAAACCCAAGAGACCCAGTACTTC. It is translated as CASGLQTQETQYF. V is TRBV12-5 and J is TRBJ2-5, with unresolved D. This CDR3 is 13 amino acids long. The V end lost 3 bases, the J end lost 1 base, and 6 bases lay between the germline ends. CDR1 and CDR2 (germline): LGHNT, FRNRAP.

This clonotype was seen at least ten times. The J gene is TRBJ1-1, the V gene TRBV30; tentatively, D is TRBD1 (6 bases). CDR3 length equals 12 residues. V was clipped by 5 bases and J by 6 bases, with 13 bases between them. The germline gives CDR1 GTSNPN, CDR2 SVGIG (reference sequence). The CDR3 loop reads CAWDRSLAEAFF. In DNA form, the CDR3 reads TGTGCCTGGGACAGGTCCCTGGCTGAAGCTTTCTTT.

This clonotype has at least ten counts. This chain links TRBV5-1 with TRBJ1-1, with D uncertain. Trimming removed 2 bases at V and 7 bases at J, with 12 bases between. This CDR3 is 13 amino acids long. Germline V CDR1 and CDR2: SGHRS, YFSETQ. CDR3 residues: CASSLLGTNEAFF. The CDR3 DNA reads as TGCGCCAGCAGCTTACTGGGAACTAATGAAGCTTTCTTT. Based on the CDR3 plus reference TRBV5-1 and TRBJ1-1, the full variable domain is KAGVTQTPRYLIKTRGQQVTLSCSPISGHRSVSWYQQTPGQGLQFLFEYFSETQRNKGNFPGRFSGRQFSNSRSEMNVSTLELGDSALYLCASSLLGTNEAFFGQGTRLTVV.

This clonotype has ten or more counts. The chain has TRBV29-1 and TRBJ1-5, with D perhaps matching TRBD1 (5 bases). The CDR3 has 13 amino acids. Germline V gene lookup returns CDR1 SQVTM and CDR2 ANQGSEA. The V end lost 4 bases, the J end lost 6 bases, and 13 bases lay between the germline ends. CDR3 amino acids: CSVGTRVGQPQHF. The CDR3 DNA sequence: TGCAGCGTTGGAACCAGGGTAGGTCAGCCCCAGCATTTT. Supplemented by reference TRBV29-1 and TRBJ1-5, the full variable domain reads SAVISQKPSRDICQRGTSLTIQCQVDSQVTMMFWYRQQPGQSLTLIATANQGSEATYESGFVIDKFPISRPNLTFSTLTVSNMSPEDSSIYLCSVGTRVGQPQHFGDGTRLSIL.

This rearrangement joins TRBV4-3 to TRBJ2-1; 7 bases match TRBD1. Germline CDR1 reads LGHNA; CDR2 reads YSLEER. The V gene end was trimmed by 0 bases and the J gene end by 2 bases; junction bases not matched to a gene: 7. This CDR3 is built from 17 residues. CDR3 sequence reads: CASSQDPGQRAYNEQFF. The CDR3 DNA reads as TGCGCCAGCAGCCAAGACCCGGGACAGAGAGCCTACAATGAGCAGTTCTTC.

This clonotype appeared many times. As DNA, the CDR3 is TGTGCCAGCAGCTTACCCGCCGAGCGGGGGAACGAGCAGTACTTC. It yields the protein CASSLPAERGNEQYF. This chain connects TRBV7-9 to TRBJ2-7; 8 bases fit TRBD2. Trimming removed 2 bases from V and 5 bases from J; junction bases left unmatched: 8. The CDR3 contains 15 residues. CDR1 is SEHNR, CDR2 FQNEAQ, per germline (reference sequence).

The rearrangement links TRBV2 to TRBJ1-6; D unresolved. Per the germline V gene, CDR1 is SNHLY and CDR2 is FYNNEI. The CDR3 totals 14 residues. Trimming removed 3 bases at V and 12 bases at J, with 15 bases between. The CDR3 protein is CASSDFPTGLPLHF. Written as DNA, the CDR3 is TGTGCCAGCAGTGATTTCCCCACGGGCTTACCCCTCCACTTT.

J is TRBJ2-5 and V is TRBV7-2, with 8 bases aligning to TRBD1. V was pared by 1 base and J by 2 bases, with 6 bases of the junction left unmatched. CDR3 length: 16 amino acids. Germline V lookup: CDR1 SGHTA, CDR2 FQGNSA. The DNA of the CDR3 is TGTGCCAGCAGCTTAGGGCCTAACAGGGGGCAAGAGACCCAGTACTTC. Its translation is CASSLGPNRGQETQYF. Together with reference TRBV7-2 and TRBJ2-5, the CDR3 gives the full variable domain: GAGVSQSPSNKVTEKGKDVELRCDPISGHTALYWYRQSLGQGLEFLIYFQGNSAPDKSGLPSDRFSAERTGGSVSTLTIQRTQQEDSAVYLCASSLGPNRGQETQYFGPGTRLLVL.

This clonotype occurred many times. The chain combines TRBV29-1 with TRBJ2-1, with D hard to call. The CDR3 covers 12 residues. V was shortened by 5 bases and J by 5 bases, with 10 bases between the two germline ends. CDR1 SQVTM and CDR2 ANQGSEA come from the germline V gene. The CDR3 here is CSVSRRNNEQFF. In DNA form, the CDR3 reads TGCAGCGTTTCGCGACGAAACAATGAGCAGTTCTTC.

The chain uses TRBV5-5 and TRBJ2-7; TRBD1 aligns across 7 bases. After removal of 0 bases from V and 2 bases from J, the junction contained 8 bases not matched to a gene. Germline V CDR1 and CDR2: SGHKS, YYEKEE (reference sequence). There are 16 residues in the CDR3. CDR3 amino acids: CASSLAPGQRTYEQYV. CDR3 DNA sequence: TGTGCCAGCAGCTTGGCCCCGGGACAGAGAACCTACGAGCAGTACGTC.

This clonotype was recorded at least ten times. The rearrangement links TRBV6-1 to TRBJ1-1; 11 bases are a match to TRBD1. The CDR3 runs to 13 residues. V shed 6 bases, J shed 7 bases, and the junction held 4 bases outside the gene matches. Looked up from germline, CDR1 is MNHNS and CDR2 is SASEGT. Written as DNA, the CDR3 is TGTGCCAGCAGAGGGGACAGGGGGGATGAAGCTTTCTTT. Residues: CASRGDRGDEAFF.

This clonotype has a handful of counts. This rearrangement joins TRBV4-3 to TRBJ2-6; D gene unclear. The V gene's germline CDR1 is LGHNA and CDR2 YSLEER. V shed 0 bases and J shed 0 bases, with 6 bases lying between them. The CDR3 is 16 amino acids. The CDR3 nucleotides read TGCGCCAGCAGCCAAGATCTCGGCTCTGGGGCCAACGTCCTGACTTTC. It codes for CASSQDLGSGANVLTF.

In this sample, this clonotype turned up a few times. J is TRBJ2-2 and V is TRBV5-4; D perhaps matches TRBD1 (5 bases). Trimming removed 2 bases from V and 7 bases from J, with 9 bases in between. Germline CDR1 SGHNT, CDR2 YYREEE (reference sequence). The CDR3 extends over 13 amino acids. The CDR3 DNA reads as TGTGCCAGCAGCTTTAGGGGCGGCGGGGAGCTGTTTTTT. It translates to CASSFRGGGELFF.

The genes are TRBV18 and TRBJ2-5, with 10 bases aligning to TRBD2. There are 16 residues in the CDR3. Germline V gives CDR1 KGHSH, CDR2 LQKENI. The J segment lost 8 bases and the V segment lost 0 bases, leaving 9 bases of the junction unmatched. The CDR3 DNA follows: TGTGCCAGCTCACCACCTACCGGGACTAGCGTGGATACCCAGTACTTC. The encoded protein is CASSPPTGTSVDTQYF.

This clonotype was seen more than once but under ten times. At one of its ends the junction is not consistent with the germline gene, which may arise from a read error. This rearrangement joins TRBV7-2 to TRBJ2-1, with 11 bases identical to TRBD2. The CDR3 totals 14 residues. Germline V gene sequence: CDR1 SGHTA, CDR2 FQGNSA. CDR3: CASSPSAGTSGKGF. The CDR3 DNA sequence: TGTGCCAGCAGCCCTTCCGCCGGGACTAGCGGTAAAGGCTTC.

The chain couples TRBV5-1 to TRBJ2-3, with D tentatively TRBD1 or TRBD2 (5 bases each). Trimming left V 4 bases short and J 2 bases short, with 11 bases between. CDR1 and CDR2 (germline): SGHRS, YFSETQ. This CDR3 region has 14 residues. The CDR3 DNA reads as TGCGCCAGCAGCCCGGGACGTAACACAGATACGCAGTATTTT. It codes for CASSPGRNTDTQYF.

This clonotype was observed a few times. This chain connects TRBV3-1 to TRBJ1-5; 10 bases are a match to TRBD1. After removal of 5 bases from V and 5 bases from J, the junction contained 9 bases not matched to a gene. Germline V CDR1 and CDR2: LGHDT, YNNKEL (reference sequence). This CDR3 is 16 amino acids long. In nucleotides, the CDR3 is TGTGCCAGCAGCGACACCGGGACAGGGGTTTATCAGCCCCAGCATTTT. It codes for CASSDTGTGVYQPQHF.

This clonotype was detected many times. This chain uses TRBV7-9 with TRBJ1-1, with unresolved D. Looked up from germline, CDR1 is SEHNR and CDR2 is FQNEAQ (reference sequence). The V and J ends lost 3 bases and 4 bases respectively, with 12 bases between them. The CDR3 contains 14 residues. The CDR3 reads CASSFAVGSTEAFF. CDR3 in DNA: TGTGCCAGCAGCTTCGCAGTTGGATCCACTGAAGCTTTCTTT.

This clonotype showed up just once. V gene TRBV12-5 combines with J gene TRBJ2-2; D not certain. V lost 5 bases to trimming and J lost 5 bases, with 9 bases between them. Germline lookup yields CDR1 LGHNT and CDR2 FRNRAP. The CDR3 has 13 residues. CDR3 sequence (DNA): TGTGCTAGTGGTATCTACCGAACCGGGGAGCTGTTTTTT. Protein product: CASGIYRTGELFF.

For the CDR3, the DNA is TGTGCCAGCAGCCTGGGGGCGGCAACCTACGAGCAGTACGTC. Residues: CASSLGAATYEQYV. This chain uses TRBV11-2 with TRBJ2-7, with D maybe TRBD1 (6 bases). V was shortened by 5 bases and J by 2 bases, with 13 bases between the two germline ends. This CDR3 spans 14 amino acids. Germline values: CDR1 SGHAT, CDR2 FQNNGV.

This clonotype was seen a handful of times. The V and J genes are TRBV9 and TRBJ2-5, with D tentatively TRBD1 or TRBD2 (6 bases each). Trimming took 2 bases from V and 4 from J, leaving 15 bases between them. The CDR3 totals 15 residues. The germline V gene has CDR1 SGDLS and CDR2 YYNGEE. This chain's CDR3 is CASSVSAGGRETQYF. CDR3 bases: TGTGCCAGCAGCGTCTCCGCCGGGGGCCGAGAGACCCAGTACTTC.